This T cell receptor beta chain appears in the sequencing data of a study of shared clonotypes between healthy human individuals. General study findings and limits: All-four-donor shared clonotypes had higher generation probabilities than non-shared clonotypes did.

Libraries were prepared by immunoSEQ multiplex PCR; TCRdb keeps only in-frame clonotypes and omits some of them. Among approximately 1.4 million clones, nearly 99% were seen once, and the ten largest hold approximately 0.45%. V lost 1 base to trimming and J lost 3 bases, with 13 bases between them. CDR1 is SGHVT, CDR2 SQSDAQ, per germline. CDR3 length equals 16 residues. Notes on this clone: Antigen: not known.

The sequence was obtained from a man aged 25 to 40 in good health. The rearrangement links TRBV7-4 to TRBJ1-3; D remains ambiguous. Input material: naive CD4+ T cells sorted from blood. Indicated subset: CD45RA+ positively selected. The CDR3 sequence is CASSLVSLLYGNTIYF. The CDR3 DNA reads TGTGCCAGCAGCTTAGTCAGTCTTTTGTATGGAAACACCATATATTTT.